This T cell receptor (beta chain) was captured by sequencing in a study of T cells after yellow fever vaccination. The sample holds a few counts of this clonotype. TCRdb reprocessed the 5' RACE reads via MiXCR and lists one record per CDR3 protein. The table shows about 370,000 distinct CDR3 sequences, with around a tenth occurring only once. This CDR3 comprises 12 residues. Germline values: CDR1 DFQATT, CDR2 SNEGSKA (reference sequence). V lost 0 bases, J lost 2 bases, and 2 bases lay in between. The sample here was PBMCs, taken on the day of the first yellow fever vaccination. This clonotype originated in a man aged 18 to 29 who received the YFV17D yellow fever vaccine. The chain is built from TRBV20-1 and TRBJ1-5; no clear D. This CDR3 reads CSARDRNQPQHF. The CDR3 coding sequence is TGCAGTGCTAGAGATCGCAATCAGCCCCAGCATTTT.